A selection of T cell receptor beta chains follows, all from one sample in a study of cytomegalovirus exposure and HLA in healthy donors. Profiling relied on immunoSEQ multiplex PCR, and the TCRdb table lists in-frame clones only, not all of them. The data show under 200,000 clones, about 70% seen once. Sequenced input: PBMCs. These receptors were taken from a woman between 18 and 30 years old in good health and CMV-seropositive. CDR3s include the opening cysteine and the closing phenylalanine or tryptophan. D genes are given only for firm matches. Rows may omit the clone size; those that give it use once, few, many or a size class.

few	TRBV7-6	TRBJ1-4	.	CASSHRTATNEKLFF	TGTGCCAGCAGCCACAGGACAGCAACTAATGAAAAACTGTTTTTT
once	TRBV4-1	TRBJ2-1	TRBD2	CASSQDRLAGYNEQFF	TGCGCCAGCAGCCAAGACCGACTAGCTGGCTACAATGAGCAGTTCTTC
.	TRBV7-2	TRBJ2-1	.	CASSFRGREVGNEQFF	TGTGCCAGCAGCTTTAGGGGGCGGGAGGTGGGCAATGAGCAGTTCTTC
.	TRBV2	TRBJ1-6	TRBD1	CASDGTGRNNSPLHF	TGTGCCAGCGACGGGACAGGGAGAAATAATTCACCCCTCCACTTT
.	TRBV27	TRBJ1-2	TRBD1	CASSGTGNGYTF	TGTGCCAGCAGCGGGACAGGGAATGGCTACACCTTC
.	TRBV5-4	TRBJ2-7	TRBD2	CASSSGTSGSGDF	TGTGCCAGCAGCTCTGGGACTAGCGGGAGCGGCGACTTC
.	TRBV7-3	TRBJ2-7	TRBD1	CASREEGAVSYEQYF	TGTGCCAGCAGGGAAGAGGGGGCTGTCTCCTACGAGCAGTACTTC
few	TRBV5-4	TRBJ1-2	.	CASSPRRDYGYTF	TGTGCCAGCAGCCCCAGACGGGACTATGGCTACACCTTC
.	TRBV29-1	TRBJ1-2	TRBD1	CSAQRDGQVYGYTF	TGCAGCGCCCAACGGGATGGACAGGTCTATGGCTACACCTTC
.	TRBV28	TRBJ1-2	TRBD1	CASSSPGTGGRYGYTF	TGTGCCAGCTCTTCCCCCGGGACAGGCGGACGCTATGGCTACACCTTC
.	TRBV5-1	TRBJ2-1	TRBD2	CASSKGLAGGSYNEQFF	TGCGCCAGCAGCAAAGGACTAGCGGGAGGATCCTACAATGAGCAGTTCTTC
.	TRBV5-1	TRBJ2-2	TRBD2	CASSLVAGVVTGELFF	TGCGCCAGCAGCCTTGTAGCGGGAGTAGTCACCGGGGAGCTGTTTTTT
.	TRBV28	TRBJ2-5	TRBD2	CASSFRGEETQYF	TGTGCCAGCAGTTTTCGGGGGGAAGAGACCCAGTACTTC
.	TRBV29-1	TRBJ2-3	.	CSVAPGTPDTQYF	TGCAGCGTTGCCCCCGGGACTCCAGATACGCAGTATTTT
.	TRBV7-9	TRBJ1-1	.	CASSRGKVTEAFF	TGTGCCAGCTCGCGGGGAAAGGTAACTGAAGCTTTCTTT
.	TRBV7-2	TRBJ1-5	.	CASSLVGGQPQHF	TGTGCCAGCAGCTTAGTAGGAGGGCAGCCCCAGCATTTT
.	TRBV11-1	TRBJ2-1	TRBD1	CASSPTGVSYNEQFF	TGTGCCAGCAGCCCTACAGGGGTCTCCTACAATGAGCAGTTCTTC
once	TRBV5-1	TRBJ1-1	.	CASSLVRENTEAFF	TGCGCCAGCAGCTTGGTCCGGGAGAACACTGAAGCTTTCTTT
.	TRBV7-2	TRBJ2-7	TRBD1	CASSLYPTGNYEQYF	TGTGCCAGCAGCCTATATCCGACAGGGAACTACGAGCAGTACTTC
.	TRBV19	TRBJ1-5	.	CASSIDRYQPQHF	TGTGCCAGTAGTATAGACAGGTATCAGCCCCAGCATTTT
.	TRBV7-9	TRBJ1-1	TRBD1	CASSATGGDEAFF	TGTGCCAGCAGCGCGACAGGGGGGGATGAAGCTTTCTTT
.	TRBV5-4	TRBJ2-5	.	CASSSPWGEGGETQYF	TGTGCCAGCAGCTCCCCCTGGGGGGAGGGGGGGGAGACCCAGTACTTC
.	TRBV5-8	TRBJ2-7	.	CASNFGGYEQYF	TGTGCCAGCAATTTTGGCGGCTACGAGCAGTACTTC
once	TRBV7-2	TRBJ2-5	.	CASSHQETQYF	TGTGCCAGCAGCCATCAAGAGACCCAGTACTTC
.	TRBV28	TRBJ2-7	TRBD1	CASNPGTGIEQYF	TGTGCCAGCAACCCCGGGACAGGGATCGAGCAGTACTTC
.	TRBV7-2	TRBJ2-5	TRBD2	CASSAGLALETQYF	TGTGCCAGCAGCGCGGGACTAGCGTTGGAGACCCAGTACTTC
.	TRBV7-2	TRBJ1-2	TRBD1	CASSLDRVYGYTF	TGTGCCAGCAGCCTTGACAGGGTCTATGGCTACACCTTC
few	TRBV7-2	TRBJ1-4	TRBD1	CASSHTGGKLFF	TGTGCCAGCAGCCATACAGGGGGAAAACTGTTTTTT
few	TRBV19	TRBJ2-3	.	CASSITGVGTDTQYF	TGTGCCAGTAGTATTACGGGGGTGGGCACAGATACGCAGTATTTT
.	TRBV19	TRBJ2-1	TRBD2	CASRSGGAFYNEQFF	TGTGCCAGTCGATCCGGGGGGGCGTTCTACAATGAGCAGTTCTTC
.	TRBV4-1	TRBJ2-7	.	CASSQEGRGGNEQYF	TGCGCCAGCAGCCAAGAAGGACGGGGAGGAAACGAGCAGTACTTC
few	TRBV6-1	TRBJ2-7	TRBD1	CASSSRDRAYEQYF	TGTGCCAGCAGTTCCCGGGACAGGGCCTACGAGCAGTACTTC
.	TRBV14	TRBJ2-3	.	CASGVGLTGVQSATQYF	TGTGCCAGCGGTGTGGGACTTACGGGGGTACAGAGTGCTACGCAGTATTTT
.	TRBV18	TRBJ1-1	.	CASSWQDSNTEAFF	TGTGCCAGCTCATGGCAAGATTCGAACACTGAAGCTTTCTTT
once	TRBV6-5	TRBJ1-2	.	CASSYYRGQGYGYTF	TGTGCCAGCAGTTACTATAGGGGCCAAGGCTATGGCTACACCTTC
few	TRBV6-1	TRBJ1-4	.	CASGELQGTFAKLFF	TGTGCCAGCGGGGAGTTACAGGGTACTTTTGCAAAACTGTTTTTT
.	TRBV25-1	TRBJ1-2	TRBD1	CASSEFGTGDYGYTF	TGTGCCAGCAGTGAATTCGGGACAGGGGACTATGGCTACACCTTC
few	TRBV5-4	TRBJ2-7	.	CASSVAGALSYEQYF	TGTGCCAGCAGCGTCGCGGGGGCCCTATCCTACGAGCAGTACTTC
.	TRBV6-5	TRBJ1-2	.	CASSWGRETNYGYTF	TGTGCCAGCAGTTGGGGGCGGGAGACTAACTATGGCTACACCTTC
.	TRBV4-1	TRBJ1-2	TRBD1	CASSQASLGTAGYTF	TGCGCCAGCAGCCAAGCATCACTCGGGACAGCCGGCTACACCTTC
few	TRBV7-9	TRBJ2-7	.	CASSLGTSLVGDEQYF	TGTGCCAGCAGCTTAGGAACTAGCTTAGTTGGTGACGAGCAGTACTTC